A selection of T cell receptor beta chains follows, all from one sample in a study of blood T cell repertoires in COVID-19. This table comes from immunoSEQ multiplex PCR, and its TCRdb copy is limited to in-frame clones, with some not included. The data contain around 65,000 clones, about 81% of them singletons. The sequencing sample was made of peripheral blood. These receptor sequences come from a man of 80 years or more with acute or convalescent COVID-19. The CDR3 runs from the conserved cysteine through the conserved F or W. D genes are given only for firm matches. Clone size is given for some rows only: seen once, a few or many times, or a class if the clone is expanded.

-	TRBV3-1/TRBV3-2	TRBJ1-2	-	TGTGCCAGCAGCCAAGAGCGGGGGGCCCCCAAGGGTGGCTACACCTTC	CASSQERGAPKGGYTF
-	TRBV10-3	TRBJ2-7	TRBD2	TGTGCCATCCGGGCTAGCGGGGGGACAACCTACGAGCAGTACTTC	CAIRASGGTTYEQYF
few	TRBV7-3	TRBJ2-3	TRBD2	TGTGCCAGCAGCTCAGCGGGAGTAGTGACAGATACGCAGTATTTT	CASSSAGVVTDTQYF
-	TRBV20-1	TRBJ1-1	TRBD1	TGCAGTGCTAGCACGGGACAGGGCTTT	CSASTGQGF
-	TRBV6-4	TRBJ2-1	TRBD1	TGTGCCAGCAGTGTGGCAGGGACAGACCCCTACAATGAGCAGTTCTTC	CASSVAGTDPYNEQFF
-	TRBV7-2	TRBJ2-3	-	TGTGCCAGCAGCTTGGCTAGCACAGATACGCAGTATTTT	CASSLASTDTQYF
few	TRBV11-3	TRBJ2-4	-	TGTGCCAGCAGCGACCGCAACTACCTAGACCTGGACATTCAGTACTTC	CASSDRNYLDLDIQYF
-	TRBV15	TRBJ2-2	-	TGTGCCACCAGCGGTGGAGTTTGGGGGGGCGGCACCGGGAAGCTGTTTTTT	CATSGGVWGGGTGKLFF
-	TRBV30	TRBJ1-6	-	TGTGCCTGGAGTGTAAGAGGGGGTAATTCACCCCTCCACTTT	CAWSVRGGNSPLHF
once	TRBV6-5	TRBJ2-4	TRBD2	TGTGCCAGCGGAACTAGCGGGAGCGCCAAAAACATTCAGTACTTC	CASGTSGSAKNIQYF